Below are 11 T cell receptor beta chains sequenced from a single sample in a study of shared clonotypes between healthy human individuals. Produced via immunoSEQ multiplex PCR; TCRdb's table is partial and in-frame only. The data contain roughly 2.2 million clones, approximately 90% of them seen just once; the ten biggest clones take up approximately 0.39%. Sample: naive CD4+ T cells from PBMCs. Subset specified: CD45RA+ positively selected. The receptors here all came from a man younger than 30 in good health. Some clones in this sample may be carry-over from other donors' samples.

This clone was seen a handful of times. The V gene is TRBV27, the J gene TRBJ2-7, with D possibly being TRBD2 (6 bases). Germline V lookup: CDR1 MNHEY, CDR2 SMNVEV (reference sequence). V gave up 2 bases and J gave up 3 bases, with 20 bases separating them. The CDR3 loop spans 17 amino acids. CDR3 nucleotides: TGTGCCAGCAGTTTACCCCCTTTGGAGGGACCCTACTACGAGCAGTACTTC. This translates into CASSLPPLEGPYYEQYF.

The chain carries TRBV9 and TRBJ2-7, with 7 bases matching TRBD1. V gave up 0 bases and J gave up 4 bases; unmatched junction bases: 16. This CDR3 comprises 18 residues. In germline, CDR1 is SGDLS, CDR2 YYNGEE. Here the CDR3 DNA reads TGTGCCAGCAGCGTAGACTACTCCGGGACAGCAGAAAATTACGAGCAGTACTTC. It codes for CASSVDYSGTAENYEQYF.

The rearrangement links TRBV5-4 to TRBJ1-2; unclear D gene. CDR3 size: 12 residues. Germline CDR1 reads SGHNT; CDR2 reads YYREEE (reference sequence). Trimming shortened V by 4 bases and J by 4 bases, and 8 bases separated the two germline ends. Here the CDR3 reads CASSPRAYGYTF. CDR3 coding DNA: TGTGCCAGCAGCCCCCGGGCCTATGGCTACACCTTC.

This chain joins TRBV18 and TRBJ2-1, with 12 bases fitting TRBD1. The CDR3 loop spans 16 amino acids. Germline values: CDR1 KGHSH, CDR2 LQKENI. V was pared by 2 bases and J by 6 bases, with 5 bases of the junction left unmatched. CDR3 in DNA: TGTGCCAGCTCACCAACCGGGACAGGGGGCCGCAATGAGCAGTTCTTC. Its protein is CASSPTGTGGRNEQFF.

The genes are TRBV7-9 and TRBJ2-5; 9 bases are shared with TRBD1. Germline V gives CDR1 SEHNR, CDR2 FQNEAQ (reference sequence). The length of the CDR3 is 15 residues. J gave up 2 bases and V 6 bases, and 7 bases lay outside the gene matches. The CDR3 reads CASSRPQGAQETQYF. CDR3 DNA: TGTGCCAGCAGTCGACCACAGGGGGCTCAAGAGACCCAGTACTTC. Full variable domain (missing parts from reference TRBV7-9 and TRBJ2-5): DTGVSQNPRHKITKRGQNVTFRCDPISEHNRLYWYRQTLGQGPEFLTYFQNEAQLEKSRLLSDRFSAERPKGSFSTLEIQRTEQGDSAMYLCASSRPQGAQETQYFGPGTRLLVL.

This clone was detected only once. This chain links TRBV13 with TRBJ2-7, with a possible D match to TRBD2 (5 bases). V was cut by 3 bases and J by 2 bases, with 14 bases left in between. The CDR3 loop spans 15 amino acids. From germline, CDR1 is PRHDT and CDR2 FYEKMQ (reference sequence). CDR3 in amino acids: CASSFRAPGTYEQYF. In nucleotides, the CDR3 is TGTGCCAGCAGCTTTCGCGCACCCGGGACCTACGAGCAGTACTTC.

The chain has TRBV4-1 and TRBJ1-6; 7 bases match TRBD1. The CDR3 has 15 amino acids. Germline trimming cut 4 bases from V and 13 bases from J; bases unmatched to any gene: 13. The germline V gene has CDR1 MGHRA and CDR2 YSYEKL. The CDR3 loop is CASSRSGTDLPPLHF. CDR3 nucleotide sequence: TGCGCCAGCAGCCGGTCCGGGACAGACTTGCCGCCCCTCCACTTT.

Notes on this clone: Other DNA sequences within the sample encode an identical CDR3. The chain is built from TRBV18 and TRBJ1-1, with D perhaps TRBD1 (5 bases). Germline values: CDR1 KGHSH, CDR2 LQKENI. There are 14 residues in the CDR3. Trimming removed 0 bases from V and 1 base from J, with 6 bases in between. The CDR3 loop is CASSPPGGNTEAFF. The CDR3 bases are TGTGCCAGCTCACCACCGGGGGGGAACACTGAAGCTTTCTTT.

The genes are TRBV7-2 and TRBJ2-2, with D unresolved. Germline values: CDR1 SGHTA, CDR2 FQGNSA. This CDR3 region has 15 residues. The germline V and J ends were trimmed by 1 base and 6 bases, with 12 bases remaining between them. The DNA of the CDR3 is TGTGCCAGCAGCTTAGGGGGTGGGCGCGCCGGGGAGCTGTTTTTT. It translates to CASSLGGGRAGELFF.

This clone has only one observation. This sequence joins TRBV7-6 and TRBJ2-6; D remains unclear. CDR3 length equals 15 residues. Trimming stripped 5 bases from V and 0 bases from J, with 8 bases between. CDR1 and CDR2 (germline): SGHVS, FNYEAQ. DNA for the CDR3: TGTGCCAGCAGCCCCACCTCCTCTGGGGCCAACGTCCTGACTTTC. This translates into CASSPTSSGANVLTF.

The chain employs TRBV6-6 and TRBJ2-3; D may be TRBD1 (6 bases). Trimming removed 2 bases at V and 5 bases at J, with 14 bases between. From germline, CDR1 is MNHNY and CDR2 SVGAGI (reference sequence). The CDR3 is made up of 15 amino acids. The CDR3 DNA sequence: TGTGCCAGCAGTTACGGTACAGGGCCCCAAGATACGCAGTATTTT. It codes for CASSYGTGPQDTQYF.